The T cell receptor beta chain described here comes from a study of cytomegalovirus exposure and HLA in healthy donors. Germline CDR1 MNHEY, CDR2 SMNVEV (reference sequence). The CDR3 sequence is 16 residues long. The V segment lost 2 bases and the J segment 3 bases; nucleotides outside the gene matches: 5. Sequencing used immunoSEQ multiplex PCR; TCRdb keeps in-frame clones, though not all of them. Of under 140,000 clones in the sample, approximately 89% are singletons; the top ten hold under 2%. The rearrangement uses TRBV27 and TRBJ2-7; 12 bases line up with TRBD1. This TCR derives from a young woman in good health and CMV-seronegative. The specimen was PBMCs. DNA of the CDR3: TGTGCCAGCAGTTTAGGGGGACAGGGGGCTAACTACGAGCAGTACTTC. It is translated as CASSLGGQGANYEQYF.